These 24 T cell receptor beta chains originate from one sample sequenced in a study of shared clonotypes between healthy human individuals. CD45RO-negative, CCR7-selected cells formed the naive CD8 fraction, which excluded terminally differentiated effector memory CD45RA+ cells. TCRdb's table, derived via immunoSEQ multiplex PCR, lists solely in-frame clones and lacks some. In the table there are roughly 550,000 clones, roughly 95% of which are singletons. Sequenced: naive CD8+ T cells sorted from blood. The receptors here all came from a young woman in good health.

The V gene is TRBV10-2, the J gene TRBJ1-5; D is unclear. CDR3 length equals 12 residues. The V end was cut by 1 base, the J end by 3 bases, with 1 base between. The V gene's germline CDR1 is WSHSY and CDR2 SAAADI. The CDR3 nucleotides are TGCGCCAGCAGTGAGTTCAATCAGCCCCAGCATTTT. As protein: CASSEFNQPQHF.

This chain links TRBV10-3 with TRBJ2-1; tentative D call: TRBD2 (6 bases). CDR1 and CDR2 from the germline V gene are ENHRY and SYGVKD. The germline V and J ends were trimmed by 7 bases and 5 bases, with 12 bases remaining between them. The CDR3 has 13 residues. The CDR3 protein is CAIIRDSDNEQFF. The CDR3 nucleotides are TGTGCCATCATCCGGGACTCAGACAATGAGCAGTTCTTC.

V gene TRBV15 combines with J gene TRBJ2-1, with D perhaps TRBD2 (6 bases). CDR3 length: 17 amino acids. V was trimmed by 0 bases and J by 5 bases, leaving 17 bases between them. Germline V gives CDR1 LNHNV, CDR2 YYDKDF (reference sequence). The chain's CDR3 is CATSRDLLLAGNNEQFF. In DNA, the CDR3 is TGTGCCACCAGCAGAGATCTTCTACTAGCAGGGAACAATGAGCAGTTCTTC.

V gene TRBV7-9 combines with J gene TRBJ2-6; 7 nucleotides agree with TRBD2. Losses at the gene ends were 5 bases for V and 3 bases for J; bases not matched to a gene: 7. CDR3 length: 16 residues. Germline lookup yields CDR1 SEHNR and CDR2 FQNEAQ (reference sequence). DNA of the CDR3: TGTGCCAGCAGCCAAGATAGCGGGCGTGGGGCCAACGTCCTGACTTTC. This codes for CASSQDSGRGANVLTF.

The chain joins TRBV5-8 to TRBJ2-2; 10 bases match TRBD2. The germline gives CDR1 SGHTS, CDR2 YDEGEE. CDR3 length: 16 residues. The V and J ends lost 3 bases and 0 bases, in that order; junction bases with no gene match: 2. The CDR3 loop reads CASSWGLATNTGELFF. The CDR3 DNA follows: TGTGCCAGCAGCTGGGGACTAGCGACGAACACCGGGGAGCTGTTTTTT.

The chain uses TRBV4-1 and TRBJ2-5; possible D gene TRBD2, 5 bases. TRBJ2-7 explains the end of the DNA better; the J call may be wrong. Germline V gene sequence: CDR1 MGHRA, CDR2 YSYEKL. This CDR3 comprises 13 residues. In DNA, the CDR3 is TGCGCCAGCAGCCAGAGGACTTCTTACGAGCAGTACTTC. This gives the protein CASSQRTSYEQYF.

This sequence joins TRBV28 and TRBJ2-5; D might be TRBD1 (5 bases). Looked up from germline, CDR1 is MDHEN and CDR2 is SYDVKM. V lost 1 base, J lost 0 bases, and 12 bases lay in between. This CDR3 is 16 amino acids long. CDR3 protein: CASSLYKGQHQETQYF. The CDR3 DNA reads as TGTGCCAGCAGTTTATATAAGGGGCAGCACCAAGAGACCCAGTACTTC.

The CDR3: CASSFRQGDAFF. The CDR3 bases are TGTGCCAGCAGTTTTAGACAGGGTGACGCTTTCTTT. The rearrangement joins TRBV6-5 to TRBJ1-1; 7 nucleotides agree with TRBD1. Germline assignment: CDR1 MNHEY and CDR2 SVGAGI. CDR3 length: 12 residues. V lost 4 bases to trimming and J lost 11 bases; unmatched junction nucleotides: 7.

The chain carries TRBV19 and TRBJ1-5; D unresolved. This CDR3 is 12 amino acids long. The germline gives CDR1 LNHDA, CDR2 SQIVND (reference sequence). The V gene lost 9 bases and the J gene lost 5 bases, with 11 bases spanning the gap. The CDR3, as DNA: TGTGCCAGCTCAGAGTGGGATCAGCCCCAGCATTTT. The encoded protein is CASSEWDQPQHF.

The genes are TRBV14 and TRBJ2-7; unclear D gene. Trimming removed 4 bases at V and 4 bases at J, with 11 bases between. This CDR3 has 13 residues. Germline-derived CDR1 and CDR2 are SGHDN and FVKESK. In DNA form, the CDR3 reads TGTGCCAGCAGCCTAATATCCGGGTACGAGCAGTACTTC. As protein: CASSLISGYEQYF.

This chain connects TRBV5-5 to TRBJ2-7; D possibly corresponds to TRBD2 (6 bases). V lost 4 bases to trimming and J lost 5 bases, with 16 bases between them. The CDR3 is made up of 14 amino acids. Germline-derived CDR1 and CDR2 are SGHKS and YYEKEE (reference sequence). The CDR3 sequence is CASSKGRGIDEQYF. The DNA of the CDR3 is TGTGCCAGCAGCAAGGGACGGGGGATTGACGAGCAGTACTTC.

Only one count was recorded for this clone. This chain connects TRBV6-5 to TRBJ1-4; D possibly corresponds to TRBD1 (6 bases). The CDR3 has 15 amino acids. CDR1 MNHEY and CDR2 SVGAGI come from the germline V gene. V lost 0 bases to trimming and J lost 3 bases, with 8 bases between them. The CDR3 is CASSYSGASNEKLFF. The CDR3 nucleotides read TGTGCCAGCAGTTACTCGGGGGCTTCTAATGAAAAACTGTTTTTT.

The chain employs TRBV30 and TRBJ2-7; 7 nucleotides line up with TRBD1. This CDR3 is 15 amino acids long. V shed 2 bases and J 6 bases; nucleotides not matched to a gene: 13. Germline V CDR1 and CDR2: GTSNPN, SVGIG (reference sequence). CDR3 DNA sequence: TGTGCCTGGAGTTCCGCGACGGGACAGTCTCTCGAGCAGTACTTC. Translation gives CAWSSATGQSLEQYF.

The chain links TRBV25-1 to TRBJ2-1; TRBD2 might be the D (6 bases). The germline gives CDR1 MGHDK, CDR2 SYGVNS. CDR3 length equals 13 residues. Deletions cut 1 base from V and 7 bases from J, with 8 bases between. The CDR3 is CASSELGTNEQFF. The CDR3 nucleotides read TGTGCCAGCAGTGAATTGGGGACTAATGAGCAGTTCTTC.

Comment on this clone: At the DNA level, this CDR3 is encoded by other sequences in the same sample as well. The chain combines TRBV28 with TRBJ2-1; D call uncertain. The CDR3 length is 11 residues. CDR1 and CDR2 (germline): MDHEN, SYDVKM. The V and J ends lost 2 bases and 6 bases respectively, with 2 bases between them. CDR3 in DNA: TGTGCCAGCAGTTTAGCCAATGAGCAGTTCTTC. It specifies CASSLANEQFF.

CDR3: CASTAGRTGYEKLFF. DNA of the CDR3: TGTGCCAGCACCGCGGGTCGGACAGGGTATGAAAAACTGTTTTTT. J is TRBJ1-4 and V is TRBV28; the match to TRBD1 covers 8 bases. After removal of 7 bases from V and 6 bases from J, the junction contained 10 bases not matched to a gene. The CDR3 length is 15 residues. Germline CDR1 reads MDHEN; CDR2 reads SYDVKM.

This clone was counted ten times or more. This rearrangement joins TRBV5-6 to TRBJ1-1; 8 bases line up with TRBD1. The trim removed 4 bases at V and 4 bases at J, leaving 3 bases unmatched. CDR1 is SGHDT and CDR2 is YYEEEE in the germline V gene. This CDR3 contains 13 residues. The DNA of the CDR3 is TGTGCCAGCAGCCAGCAGGGGGCCACTGAAGCTTTCTTT. This codes for CASSQQGATEAFF.

Regarding this clone: Other DNA sequences from this sample encode an identical CDR3 as well. The chain joins TRBV5-6 to TRBJ2-7; no clear D. V was trimmed by 0 bases and J by 2 bases, leaving 6 bases between them. The germline CDR1 and CDR2 sequences are SGHDT and YYEEEE. The CDR3 sequence is 13 residues long. The DNA of the CDR3 is TGTGCCAGCAGCTTGGGACTTACCTACGAGCAGTACTTC. Translating gives CASSLGLTYEQYF.

The chain has TRBV29-1 and TRBJ2-1, with D possibly being TRBD2 (6 bases). Trimming took 4 bases from V and 2 from J, leaving 18 bases between them. In germline, CDR1 is SQVTM, CDR2 ANQGSEA. This CDR3 is built from 16 residues. CDR3 sequence: CSVGGLREMTYNEQFF. The CDR3 DNA is TGCAGCGTTGGGGGATTACGGGAGATGACCTACAATGAGCAGTTCTTC.

The chain links TRBV5-5 to TRBJ2-7; unclear D gene. Germline V gene lookup returns CDR1 SGHKS and CDR2 YYEKEE (reference sequence). V was trimmed by 2 bases and J by 3 bases, leaving 9 bases between them. This CDR3 is 13 amino acids long. The CDR3 bases are TGTGCCAGCAGCTTCCGGCAGGTCTACGAGCAGTACTTC. This gives the protein CASSFRQVYEQYF.

The rearrangement joins TRBV5-4 to TRBJ1-2, with 7 bases aligning to TRBD1. Germline trimming cut 7 bases from V and 8 bases from J; bases unmatched to any gene: 14. The germline V gene has CDR1 SGHNT and CDR2 YYREEE (reference sequence). This CDR3 region has 14 residues. CDR3: CASPVDDREGGYTF. CDR3 nucleotide sequence: TGTGCCAGCCCAGTAGATGACAGGGAAGGGGGCTACACCTTC.

CDR3 bases: TGTGCCAGCAAAACGGGACTAGCAGGCGGGGAGCTGTTTTTT. Its translation is CASKTGLAGGELFF. This rearrangement joins TRBV11-2 to TRBJ2-2; the match to TRBD2 covers 9 bases. J was trimmed by 7 bases and V by 7 bases; bases with no gene match: 7. Germline loops: CDR1 SGHAT, CDR2 FQNNGV. The CDR3 has 14 residues.

The rearrangement links TRBV28 to TRBJ1-2; D call uncertain. The CDR3 is 14 amino acids. The ends were cut back, 3 bases at V and 3 bases at J, with 11 bases in the middle. Germline CDR1 and CDR2: MDHEN and SYDVKM. CDR3 sequence (DNA): TGTGCCAGCAGTTTTAGGGAGGGTCACTATGGCTACACCTTC. It specifies CASSFREGHYGYTF.

The J gene is TRBJ2-1, the V gene TRBV27; D uncertain. The CDR3 totals 14 residues. Germline CDR1 reads MNHEY; CDR2 reads SMNVEV (reference sequence). V was shortened by 2 bases and J by 5 bases, with 10 bases between the two germline ends. The CDR3 reads CASSLGTTNNEQFF. In DNA form, the CDR3 reads TGTGCCAGCAGTTTAGGAACTACCAACAATGAGCAGTTCTTC.